The next 14 T cell receptor beta chains were all read from a single sample in a study of cytomegalovirus exposure and HLA in healthy donors. 60 Vbeta and 13 Jbeta primers were used in PCR. TCRdb keeps only in-frame clones here, not all; method: immunoSEQ multiplex PCR. The table shows 140,000 or so clones, with about 82% occurring only once. Sequences were obtained from PBMCs. These receptors all come from a male donor in good health and CMV-seronegative.

The chain couples TRBV19 to TRBJ1-5; D is unresolved. Germline V gene sequence: CDR1 LNHDA, CDR2 SQIVND (reference sequence). V lost 2 bases and J lost 4, with 9 bases in between. There are 14 residues in the CDR3. CDR3 sequence reads: CASSILTLNQPQHF. As DNA, the CDR3 is TGTGCCAGTAGTATATTAACATTAAATCAGCCCCAGCATTTT.

This clone showed up just once. V usage is TRBV11-2 and J usage is TRBJ2-7; TRBD2 agrees at 10 bases. There are 18 residues in the CDR3. The trim removed 7 bases at V and 3 bases at J, leaving 18 bases unmatched. Germline V gives CDR1 SGHAT, CDR2 FQNNGV. Written as DNA, the CDR3 is TGTGCCAGCAACCCTACCCCGGGGACTAGCGATTCCCTCTACGAGCAGTACTTC. Translating gives CASNPTPGTSDSLYEQYF.

This clone appeared once. The rearrangement links TRBV5-1 to TRBJ1-1, with TRBD1 matching over 8 bases. V lost 1 base and J lost 5; bases outside the gene matches: 4. Looked up from germline, CDR1 is SGHRS and CDR2 is YFSETQ. The CDR3 is 14 residues long. CDR3 sequence: CASSLQGARTEAFF. CDR3 coding DNA: TGCGCCAGCAGCTTGCAGGGGGCGAGGACTGAAGCTTTCTTT.

This clone was counted only a few times. The V and J genes are TRBV27 and TRBJ2-7, with 10 nucleotides matching TRBD1. The V segment lost 7 bases and the J segment 5 bases; nucleotides outside the gene matches: 5. The CDR3 extends over 13 amino acids. Per the germline V gene, CDR1 is MNHEY and CDR2 is SMNVEV (reference sequence). CDR3 nucleotides: TGTGCCAGCATGGGACAGGGGATCCACGAGCAGTACTTC. Translation: CASMGQGIHEQYF.

This chain uses TRBV14 with TRBJ2-7; 10 bases match TRBD2. Per germline, CDR1 SGHDN and CDR2 FVKESK. The length of the CDR3 is 14 residues. The junction had 4 bases not matched to a gene; V was cut back by 4 bases and J by 4 bases. In DNA, the CDR3 is TGTGCCAGCAGCCCGAGCGGGGGGGGATACGAGCAGTACTTC. Translating it yields CASSPSGGGYEQYF.

J is TRBJ1-5 and V is TRBV28; 12 bases line up with TRBD1. This CDR3 comprises 16 residues. Trimming at V came to 5 bases and at J to 3 bases, leaving 5 bases not matched to a gene. CDR1 MDHEN and CDR2 SYDVKM come from the germline V gene. CDR3 sequence: CASSGDRGPINQPQHF. In DNA form, the CDR3 reads TGTGCCAGCAGTGGGGACAGGGGGCCGATCAATCAGCCCCAGCATTTT.

This clone has a single count. The V call is TRBV29-1, the J call TRBJ2-2; D uncertain. Germline assignment: CDR1 SQVTM and CDR2 ANQGSEA. Trimming took off 5 bases at V and 6 bases at J, with 10 bases between the two ends. There are 12 residues in the CDR3. The CDR3 region has the DNA TGCAGCGTTTCGTCCCCCGCCGGGGAGCTGTTTTTT. Translation gives CSVSSPAGELFF.

The rearrangement joins TRBV29-1 to TRBJ2-1; TRBD1 is a possible D gene (8 bases). This CDR3 is built from 15 residues. V lost 3 bases and J 5 bases, leaving 17 bases between the germline ends. The germline CDR1 and CDR2 sequences are SQVTM and ANQGSEA. The CDR3 DNA reads TGCAGCGTTGAGAAAGCGGGACAGGTAAACAATGAGCAGTTCTTC. Protein: CSVEKAGQVNNEQFF.

The chain uses TRBV27 and TRBJ2-3, with D possibly matching TRBD1 (5 bases). This CDR3 contains 16 residues. Trimming removed 5 bases from V and 0 bases from J, with 15 bases in between. The germline V gene has CDR1 MNHEY and CDR2 SMNVEV (reference sequence). The CDR3 nucleotides read TGTGCCAGCAGTCTCACAGGACCCCCTAGCACAGATACGCAGTATTTT. Encoded protein: CASSLTGPPSTDTQYF.

This rearrangement joins TRBV11-2 to TRBJ2-7, with TRBD2 matching 14 bases. The germline gives CDR1 SGHAT, CDR2 FQNNGV. The CDR3 extends over 15 amino acids. Trimming at V came to 3 bases and at J to 2 bases, leaving 0 bases not matched to a gene. The chain's CDR3 is CASSLTSGRAYEQYF. The CDR3 nucleotides are TGTGCCAGCAGCTTGACTAGCGGGAGGGCCTACGAGCAGTACTTC.

DNA of the CDR3: TGTGCCAGCAGCGAAGAGGCCGGGGGTGGGGAAAAACTGTTTTTT. Translation gives CASSEEAGGGEKLFF. V and J are TRBV13 and TRBJ1-4; a possible D gene is TRBD1 (5 bases). In germline, CDR1 is PRHDT, CDR2 FYEKMQ (reference sequence). The CDR3 contains 15 residues. With 5 bases removed from V and 8 bases from J, the gap between germline ends came to 18 bases. Full variable domain (rest looked up from reference TRBV13 and TRBJ1-4): AAGVIQSPRHLIKEKRETATLKCYPIPRHDTVYWYQQGPGQDPQFLISFYEKMQSDKGSIPDRFSAQQFSDYHSELNMSSLELGDSALYFCASSEEAGGGEKLFFGSGTQLSVL.

J is TRBJ1-2 and V is TRBV10-3, with TRBD1 matching over 9 bases. The CDR3 is 16 residues long. The V gene's germline CDR1 is ENHRY and CDR2 SYGVKD. J was trimmed by 2 bases and V by 0 bases; bases with no gene match: 4. The CDR3, as DNA: TGTGCCATCAGTGAGTCGACAGGACAGGGGAACTATGGCTACACCTTC. Amino acid sequence: CAISESTGQGNYGYTF.

J is TRBJ2-1 and V is TRBV6-4; 11 bases line up with TRBD2. V shed 0 bases and J 8 bases; nucleotides not matched to a gene: 3. The CDR3 loop spans 15 amino acids. From germline, CDR1 is MRHNA and CDR2 SNTAGT. CDR3: CASSDSLAGVDEQFF. CDR3 bases: TGTGCCAGCAGTGACTCACTAGCGGGAGTAGATGAGCAGTTCTTC.

This sequence joins TRBV5-6 and TRBJ2-1; TRBD2 is a possible D gene (5 bases). The CDR3 sequence is 13 residues long. Per the germline V gene, CDR1 is SGHDT and CDR2 is YYEEEE. Trimming removed 0 bases from V and 10 bases from J, with 11 bases in between. The CDR3 DNA reads TGTGCCAGCAGCTTGGCGCCGGGAAGGGAGCAGTTCTTC. Translating gives CASSLAPGREQFF.